This TCR beta chain was recorded in a study of blood T cells in healthy people across ages (dated by TCRdb to between 2014 and 2016). For the study in its entirety: Template switching captured roughly one uniquely barcoded TCR beta cDNA molecule per two T cells in model experiments. Donors of different ages were randomly distributed across sequencing lanes to avoid experimental bias. To track age-related changes in TCR beta repertoire diversity, the study relied on deep sequencing normalized with unique cDNA molecular identifiers. The study analyzed two additional independent replicas of 1 million unique cDNA reads from the same blood draw for two donors, one aged 18 to 30 and one aged 80 or older. Four age groups were formed from the donors: young (average 16 years), middle-aged (approximately 40), aged (more than 55) and long-lived (about 80).

At the junction V is shortened by 5 bases and J by 3 bases, with 14 bases in between. Taken from the germline V gene, the CDR1 and CDR2 loops are SGHTA and FQGNSA. Counted from cysteine to phenylalanine, this CDR3 has 14 amino acids. Of the read, only the CDR3 DNA is kept; its 42 bases are in frame from base 1. In this sample, this clonotype turned up a few times. The antigen it recognizes is unknown. It has no much larger one-base neighbor in the sample; base qualities were not kept. The library was made by 5' RACE. A second about 7 to 12 cycle PCR used a sample-barcoded 5' primer and a J-beta primer mix. Each TCR beta cDNA molecule received a unique molecular identifier from a template-switch 5' adaptor carrying 12 random nucleotides. At least 3 million CDR3-containing paired-end reads were obtained from each sample. First-strand cDNA was synthesized from all RNA with the Mint cDNA synthesis kit, primed by a TRBC-specific oligonucleotide. After uracil-DNA glycosylase treatment, a first 18-cycle PCR used universal primers M1SS and BC2_uni_R on all cDNA. Per the authors' processing: For normalization, 1 million high-quality reads, each with a distinct molecular identifier, were randomly selected from each sample. Instead of being binned into consensus sequences, reads that shared molecular identifiers were thrown out. MiTCR, with a Q25 quality threshold and the strictest error-elimination algorithm, was used for CDR3 identification, clonotype clustering and error correction. A nonparametric unseen species model with Euler transformation was used to estimate lower-bound total TCR beta diversity. TCRdb handled the public reads itself, with Q25 trimming in fastp and clone calling in MiXCR, and kept productive beta chains. Rows matching on CDR3 protein sequence are summarized as one entry with the most common DNA and genes. TCRdb, not the authors, supplied the V and J calls. For this sample the table gives over 1,500,000 distinct CDR3 sequences, of which approximately 40% were detected only once. The ten largest clones take up about 21% of the sample.

Systemically healthy Caucasian individuals from Russia, 35 to 50 in total and aged about 6 to 95 years, were included as donors. Roughly 9 milliliters of peripheral blood were drawn from each donor into EDTA-treated Vacutainer tubes. PBMCs were isolated by Ficoll-Paque density-gradient centrifugation, with at least 7 million obtained per sample. Trizol reagent was used to extract total RNA from the PBMCs, yielding at least 5 micrograms per sample. For every donor, an aliquot of PBMCs went through flow cytometry to measure the percentages of naive CD45RAhigh/CD27high T cells. Results and caveats for the whole study, not just this receptor: The long-lived group showed more naive CD4+ T cells, fewer expanded clones and increased TCR diversity than the aged group, suggesting age selection. Estimates of total diversity from one million sequenced T cells were regarded as lower bounds and underestimates. There was a strong correlation between observed TCR beta diversity and the percentage of naive T cells measured by flow cytometry. Bulk unsorted PBMC profiling prevented conclusive comparison of naive and antigen-experienced compartments. Donor CMV infection status was unknown, potentially confounding age-related changes in expanded clonotypes. Observed TCR beta diversity per million T cells fell roughly linearly with age, and a significant reduction was already apparent by age about 43.

Sequences were obtained from blood. The V and J segments used are TRBV7-2 and TRBJ2-7; the D segment cannot be called with confidence. The source is a human donor in good health. The CDR3 reads as follows: CASSQRPEIYEQYF. The DNA reads TGTGCCAGCAGCCAACGTCCTGAGATCTACGAGCAGTACTTC.